This passage covers 21 T cell receptor beta chains from one sample sequenced in a study of CD8 T cells in ankylosing spondylitis. TCRdb called the 5' RACE reads again in MiXCR, with one record for every CDR3 protein. Here the sample spans about 240,000 distinct CDR3 sequences, roughly 8.2% being singletons. The sample comprised blood, either unsorted or a sorted T cell fraction (not recorded which). These receptor sequences come from a female donor with ankylosing spondylitis or in good health (not recorded which).

In its sample, this clonotype was seen many times. The V gene is TRBV20-1, the J gene TRBJ1-5; D remains ambiguous. The CDR3 has 16 amino acids. The germline gives CDR1 DFQATT, CDR2 SNEGSKA (reference sequence). V shed 5 bases and J shed 4 bases, with 21 bases lying between them. CDR3 in DNA: TGCAGTGCTCCAAGCCCGACGGGTGTTCTTAATCAGCCCCAGCATTTT. Translation gives CSAPSPTGVLNQPQHF.

There are many counts of this clonotype. This sequence joins TRBV6-2 or TRBV6-3 and TRBJ2-2; D is uncertain. V was pared by 0 bases and J by 6 bases, with 8 bases between. The V gene's germline CDR1 is MNHEY and CDR2 SVGEGT. This CDR3 has 14 residues. The CDR3 DNA reads as TGTGCCAGCAGTTACTCGAGAGTAGCCGGGGAGCTGTTTTTT. It is translated as CASSYSRVAGELFF.

This chain joins TRBV5-4 and TRBJ2-2, with 7 nucleotides matching TRBD2. Germline V gives CDR1 SGHNT, CDR2 YYREEE (reference sequence). The CDR3 length is 14 residues. With V trimmed by 4 bases and J by 5 bases, 5 bases remained unmatched. The CDR3 loop reads CASSRRESTGELFF. Written as DNA, the CDR3 is TGTGCCAGCAGCAGGCGGGAGTCTACCGGGGAGCTGTTTTTT. Full variable domain (outside the CDR3, taken from reference TRBV5-4 and TRBJ2-2): ETGVTQSPTHLIKTRGQQVTLRCSSQSGHNTVSWYQQALGQGPQFIFQYYREEENGRGNFPPRFSGLQFPNYSSELNVNALELDDSALYLCASSRRESTGELFFGEGSRLTVL.

The chain combines TRBV11-3 with TRBJ2-1; TRBD2 is a possible D gene (5 bases). The CDR3 is 14 residues long. CDR1 is SGHNT, CDR2 YENEEA, per germline. The ends were cut back, 2 bases at V and 5 bases at J, with 10 bases in the middle. Here the CDR3 reads CASSLMRGNNEQFF. In DNA form, the CDR3 reads TGTGCCAGCAGCTTAATGAGAGGGAACAATGAGCAGTTCTTC. The full variable domain, rest sourced from reference TRBV11-3 and TRBJ2-1, is EAGVVQSPRYKIIEKKQPVAFWCNPISGHNTLYWYLQNLGQGPELLIRYENEEAVDDSQLPKDRFSAERLKGVDSTLKIQPAELGDSAVYLCASSLMRGNNEQFFGPGTRLTVL.

This clonotype was observed many times. This chain links TRBV6-5 with TRBJ2-5, with TRBD2 matching 8 bases. CDR1 is MNHEY, CDR2 SVGAGI, per germline. Germline trimming cut 3 bases from V and 2 bases from J; bases unmatched to any gene: 2. This CDR3 is 14 amino acids long. In DNA form, the CDR3 reads TGTGCCAGCAGTTATGCGGGAGGTCAAGAGACCCAGTACTTC. Its translation is CASSYAGGQETQYF.

This clonotype occurred many times. This chain connects TRBV29-1 to TRBJ2-5, with 12 bases that match TRBD2. Looked up from germline, CDR1 is SQVTM and CDR2 is ANQGSEA. CDR3 length: 16 amino acids. After removal of 0 bases from V and 5 bases from J, the junction contained 7 bases not matched to a gene. In nucleotides, the CDR3 is TGCAGCGTTGAAGAGCTAGCGGGAGGGCCACGGGAGACCCAGTACTTC. Translating it yields CSVEELAGGPRETQYF.

This clonotype has at least ten counts. The genes are TRBV14 and TRBJ1-5; no definite D call. This CDR3 is 14 amino acids long. The germline V gene has CDR1 SGHDN and CDR2 FVKESK. Trimming took off 4 bases at V and 3 bases at J, with 10 bases between the two ends. The CDR3 DNA is TGTGCCAGCAGCCGAAGCGGGTCCAATCAGCCCCAGCATTTT. Encoded protein: CASSRSGSNQPQHF.

Many counts were recorded for this clonotype. V is TRBV3-1 and J is TRBJ2-7; 7 bases agree with TRBD2. The junction had 10 bases not matched to a gene; V was cut back by 2 bases and J by 9 bases. Germline V gives CDR1 LGHDT, CDR2 YNNKEL (reference sequence). This CDR3 is built from 14 residues. CDR3 in DNA: TGTGCCAGCAGCCAATGGGGGGAGGGATCCGGGCAGTACTTC. It codes for CASSQWGEGSGQYF.

V gene TRBV7-2 combines with J gene TRBJ2-4; D may be TRBD2 (5 bases). V lost 5 bases, J lost 3 bases, and 8 bases lay in between. This CDR3 comprises 13 residues. Germline assignment: CDR1 SGHTA and CDR2 FQGNSA. The CDR3 DNA sequence: TGTGCCAGCAGCCATGAGGGCAAAAACATTCAGTACTTC. This encodes CASSHEGKNIQYF.

This clonotype was found many times. J is TRBJ2-3 and V is TRBV6-7; weak D call: TRBD2 (5 bases). TRBV6-7 is marked as an open reading frame, function uncertain. This CDR3 comprises 14 residues. With 9 bases removed from V and 0 bases from J, the gap between germline ends came to 13 bases. The CDR3 is CARDRSGSTDTQYF. The CDR3 coding sequence is TGTGCCAGGGACCGAAGCGGCAGCACAGATACGCAGTATTTT.

At least ten counts were recorded for this clonotype. The chain links TRBV5-1 to TRBJ1-1; 7 bases align to TRBD1. V lost 4 bases to trimming and J lost 2 bases; unmatched junction nucleotides: 5. CDR3 length equals 14 residues. Germline V gene sequence: CDR1 SGHRS, CDR2 YFSETQ. The CDR3 reads CASSPGGGNTEAFF. CDR3 bases: TGCGCCAGCAGCCCAGGGGGGGGAAACACTGAAGCTTTCTTT.

This clonotype came up many times. V is TRBV20-1 and J is TRBJ1-5; 9 bases line up with TRBD1. Germline V gives CDR1 DFQATT, CDR2 SNEGSKA (reference sequence). V lost 6 bases to trimming and J lost 7 bases; unmatched junction nucleotides: 7. The CDR3 is 13 amino acids. The CDR3 DNA reads as TGCAGTGCCCCCGGGACAGGGAGACAGCCCCAGCATTTT. Translated, it gives CSAPGTGRQPQHF.

This clonotype was counted many times. The chain is built from TRBV28 and TRBJ2-1; 10 bases are shared with TRBD2. The CDR3 sequence is 17 residues long. CDR1 MDHEN and CDR2 SYDVKM come from the germline V gene. V shed 3 bases and J 7 bases; nucleotides not matched to a gene: 12. CDR3 residues: CASSLEAGGPRENEQFF. CDR3 coding DNA: TGTGCCAGCAGTTTGGAAGCGGGAGGGCCAAGGGAGAATGAGCAGTTCTTC.

This clonotype was counted many times. The rearrangement links TRBV6-1 to TRBJ1-5; D is ambiguous. V gave up 5 bases and J gave up 2 bases, with 10 bases separating them. The CDR3 loop spans 14 amino acids. The germline gives CDR1 MNHNS, CDR2 SASEGT. This chain's CDR3 is CASSPPAGNQPQHF. The CDR3 coding sequence is TGTGCCAGCAGTCCCCCGGCGGGCAATCAGCCCCAGCATTTT.

This clonotype was found many times. V gene TRBV20-1 combines with J gene TRBJ1-1; 10 bases match TRBD1. J was trimmed by 6 bases and V by 3 bases; bases with no gene match: 4. Germline values: CDR1 DFQATT, CDR2 SNEGSKA (reference sequence). There are 13 residues in the CDR3. The CDR3 sequence: CSARDRGLAEAFF. The CDR3 bases are TGCAGTGCTAGGGACAGGGGGTTGGCTGAAGCTTTCTTT.

Many counts were recorded for this clonotype. This chain links TRBV15 with TRBJ2-1; a weak D match, TRBD2 (5 bases). The germline V gene has CDR1 LNHNV and CDR2 YYDKDF (reference sequence). Trimming took off 3 bases at V and 7 bases at J, with 13 bases between the two ends. The CDR3 sequence is 14 residues long. The CDR3 sequence is CATSRASLVNEQFF. CDR3 coding DNA: TGTGCCACCAGCAGGGCTAGCCTAGTGAATGAGCAGTTCTTC.

This clonotype was seen many times. The J gene is TRBJ2-7, the V gene TRBV6-2 or TRBV6-3; 15 bases align to TRBD2. Trimming cost V 7 bases and J 7 bases; bases outside gene matches: 11. Per the germline V gene, CDR1 is MNHEY and CDR2 is SVGEGT. The CDR3 extends over 16 amino acids. The CDR3 nucleotides read TGTGCCAGCACCCTATTTGGGACTAGCGGGAGGAGTGAGCAGTACTTC. Its translation is CASTLFGTSGRSEQYF.

V is TRBV7-2 and J is TRBJ2-5; possible D gene TRBD2, 6 bases. V lost 3 bases and J lost 5, with 13 bases in between. Germline V gene sequence: CDR1 SGHTA, CDR2 FQGNSA. The CDR3 spans 14 residues. The DNA for the CDR3 is TGTGCCAGCAGCTTGCTAGCGCCGGCTGAGACCCAGTACTTC. Protein sequence: CASSLLAPAETQYF.

This clonotype was recorded at least ten times. The chain is built from TRBV6-2 or TRBV6-3 and TRBJ2-5; a possible D gene is TRBD1 (6 bases). This CDR3 comprises 14 residues. Trimming cost V 7 bases and J 5 bases, with 17 bases left between them. Germline CDR1 is MNHEY and CDR2 is SVGEGT. The CDR3, as DNA: TGTGCCAGCAACCTCCTGGGGGCTAGGGAGACCCAGTACTTC. The encoded protein is CASNLLGARETQYF.

The V gene is TRBV4-3, the J gene TRBJ1-4; no reliable D call. This CDR3 has 18 residues. Trimming shortened V by 0 bases and J by 0 bases, and 14 bases separated the two germline ends. Germline values: CDR1 LGHNA, CDR2 YSLEER. The chain's CDR3 is CASSQDLYSIATNEKLFF. Here the CDR3 DNA reads TGCGCCAGCAGCCAAGATTTATACTCCATTGCAACTAATGAAAAACTGTTTTTT.

This clonotype was seen ten or more times. The rearrangement uses TRBV5-6 and TRBJ2-7; maybe TRBD1 (6 bases). V was clipped by 3 bases and J by 3 bases, with 16 bases between them. The CDR3 runs 15 residues. CDR1 is SGHDT, CDR2 YYEEEE, per germline. The DNA of the CDR3 is TGTGCCAGCAGCTCTCCAGGGGAAATGGACTACGAGCAGTACTTC. This encodes CASSSPGEMDYEQYF.